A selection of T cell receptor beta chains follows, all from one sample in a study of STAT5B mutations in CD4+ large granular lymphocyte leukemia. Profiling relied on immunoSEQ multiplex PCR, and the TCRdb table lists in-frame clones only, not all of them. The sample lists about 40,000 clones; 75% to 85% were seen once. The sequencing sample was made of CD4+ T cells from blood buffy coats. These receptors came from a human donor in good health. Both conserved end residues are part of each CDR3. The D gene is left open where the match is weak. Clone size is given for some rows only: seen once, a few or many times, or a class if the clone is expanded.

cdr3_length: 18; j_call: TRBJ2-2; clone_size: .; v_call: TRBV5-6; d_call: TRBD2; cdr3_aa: CASSWGSGLAGGPGELFF; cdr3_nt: TGTGCCAGCAGCTGGGGCTCGGGACTAGCGGGGGGGCCCGGGGAGCTGTTTTTT
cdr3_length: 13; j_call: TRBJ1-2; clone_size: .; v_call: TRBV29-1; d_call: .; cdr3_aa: CSVRATAEYGYTF; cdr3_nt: TGCAGCGTTAGGGCGACGGCGGAATATGGCTACACCTTC
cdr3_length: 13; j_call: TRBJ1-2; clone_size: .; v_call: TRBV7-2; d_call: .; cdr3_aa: CASSSYVNYGYTF; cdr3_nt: TGTGCCAGCAGCTCTTACGTCAACTATGGCTACACCTTC
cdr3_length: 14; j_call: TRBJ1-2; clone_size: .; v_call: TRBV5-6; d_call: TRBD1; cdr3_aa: CASSPGQGYYGYTF; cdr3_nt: TGTGCCAGCAGCCCGGGACAGGGATACTATGGCTACACCTTC
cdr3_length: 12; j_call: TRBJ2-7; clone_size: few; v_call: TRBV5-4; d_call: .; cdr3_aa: CASSLSSYEQYF; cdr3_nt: TGTGCCAGCAGCCTGAGCTCCTACGAGCAGTACTTC
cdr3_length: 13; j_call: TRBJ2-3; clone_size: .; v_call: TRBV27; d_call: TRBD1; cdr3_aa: CASRGQNTDTQYF; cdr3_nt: TGTGCCAGCAGGGGACAGAACACAGATACGCAGTATTTT
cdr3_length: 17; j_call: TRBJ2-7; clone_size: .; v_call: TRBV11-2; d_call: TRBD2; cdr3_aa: CASSLGSGTSGSYEQYF; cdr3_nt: TGTGCCAGCAGCTTAGGATCCGGGACTAGCGGTTCCTACGAGCAGTACTTC
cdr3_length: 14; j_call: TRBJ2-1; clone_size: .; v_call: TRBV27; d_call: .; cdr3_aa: CASSPGAPYNEQFF; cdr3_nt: TGTGCCAGCAGTCCAGGGGCCCCCTACAATGAGCAGTTCTTC
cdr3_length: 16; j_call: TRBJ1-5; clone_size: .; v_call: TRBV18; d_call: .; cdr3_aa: CASSPSSPSANQPQHF; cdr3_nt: TGTGCCAGCTCACCAAGCAGTCCGTCCGCCAATCAGCCCCAGCATTTT
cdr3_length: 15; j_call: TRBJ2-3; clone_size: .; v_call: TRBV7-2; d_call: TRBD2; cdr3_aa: CASSASGNGIDTQYF; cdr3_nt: TGTGCCAGCAGCGCCAGCGGGAACGGGATAGATACGCAGTATTTT
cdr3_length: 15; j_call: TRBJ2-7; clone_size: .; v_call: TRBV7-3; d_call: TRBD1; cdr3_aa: CASSRQGTDSYEQYF; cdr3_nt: TGTGCCAGCAGTCGACAGGGGACAGACTCCTACGAGCAGTACTTC
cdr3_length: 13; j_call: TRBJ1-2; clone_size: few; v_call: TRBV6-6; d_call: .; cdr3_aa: CASSYSSNYGYTF; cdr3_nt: TGTGCCAGCAGTTATTCCTCTAACTATGGCTACACCTTC
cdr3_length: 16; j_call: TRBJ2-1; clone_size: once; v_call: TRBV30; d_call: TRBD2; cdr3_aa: CAWSVRGLADYNEQFF; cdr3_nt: TGTGCCTGGAGTGTACGAGGACTAGCGGACTACAATGAGCAGTTCTTC
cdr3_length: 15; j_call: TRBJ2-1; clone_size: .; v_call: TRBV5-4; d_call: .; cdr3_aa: CASRDGPSWLNEQFF; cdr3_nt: TGTGCCAGCAGGGACGGGCCCTCTTGGCTCAATGAGCAGTTCTTC
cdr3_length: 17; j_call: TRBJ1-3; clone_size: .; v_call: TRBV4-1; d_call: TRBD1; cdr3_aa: CASSQDPPTGGRNTIYF; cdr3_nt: TGCGCCAGCAGCCAAGATCCCCCAACAGGGGGCAGAAACACCATATATTTT
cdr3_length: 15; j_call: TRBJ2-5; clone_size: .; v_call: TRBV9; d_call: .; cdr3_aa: CASSVGVTSQETQYF; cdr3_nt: TGTGCCAGCAGCGTAGGGGTCACTAGTCAAGAGACCCAGTACTTC
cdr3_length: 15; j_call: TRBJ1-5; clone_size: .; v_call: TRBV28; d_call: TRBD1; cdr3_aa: CASRERGHLIRDQHF; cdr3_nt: TGTGCCAGCCGCGAGAGGGGGCACTTGATCAGGGACCAGCATTTT
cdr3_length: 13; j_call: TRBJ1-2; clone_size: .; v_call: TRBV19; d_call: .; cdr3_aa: CASSNGHYYGYTF; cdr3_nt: TGTGCCAGTAGTAATGGACACTACTATGGCTACACCTTC
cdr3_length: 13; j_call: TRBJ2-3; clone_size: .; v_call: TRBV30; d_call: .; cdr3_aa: CAWSVLGTDTQYF; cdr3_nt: TGTGCCTGGAGTGTACTAGGGACAGATACGCAGTATTTT
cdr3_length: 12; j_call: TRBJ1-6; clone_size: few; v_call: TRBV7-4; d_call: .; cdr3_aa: CASSLLDSPLHF; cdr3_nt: TGTGCCAGCAGCCTCCTGGATTCACCCCTCCACTTT
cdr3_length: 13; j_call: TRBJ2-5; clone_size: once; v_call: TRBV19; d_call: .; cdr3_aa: CASSIGGRETQYF; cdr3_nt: TGTGCCAGTAGTATAGGAGGGCGGGAGACCCAGTACTTC
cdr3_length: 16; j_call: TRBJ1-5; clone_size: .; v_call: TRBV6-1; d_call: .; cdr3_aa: CASSERRLGSNQPQHF; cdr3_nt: TGTGCCAGCAGTGAACGGCGGTTAGGGTCCAATCAGCCCCAGCATTTT
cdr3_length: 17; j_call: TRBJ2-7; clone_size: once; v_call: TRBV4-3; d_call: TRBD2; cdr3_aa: CASSQDITSGGSYEQYF; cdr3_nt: TGCGCCAGCAGCCAAGATATCACCAGCGGGGGGTCCTACGAGCAGTACTTC